This T cell receptor beta chain emerged from a study of blood T cells in healthy people across ages. On this clonotype: At one boundary the junction diverges from the germline segment, which might be a read error.

A second roughly 6 to 12 cycle PCR used barcoded and J-beta primers. TCRdb called the 5' RACE reads again in MiXCR, with one record for every CDR3 protein. The sample consists of nearly 800,000 distinct CDR3 sequences, just under 25% of them appearing once. Looked up from germline, CDR1 is SGHNT and CDR2 is YYREEE (reference sequence). This CDR3 is 15 amino acids long. The sample also formed part of further work on T cells of mothers and their children.

Sequencing was done on a sample of blood. The V and J genes are TRBV5-4 and TRBJ2-3, with D unclear. This TCR was recovered from a boy younger than 18 in good health. Here the CDR3 reads CASSLDFGGTDAQYF. The CDR3, as DNA: TGTGCCAGCAGCTTGGATTTTGGCGGCACAGATGCGCAGTATTTT.